This T cell receptor beta chain was identified during a study of T cell responses to AZD1222 COVID-19 vaccine. Study at large: Analysis merged second doses at about 4 or about 12 weeks.

Study findings and constraints: Reports indicate that nearly half of spike-specific TCRs are directed at unmutated variant regions. Only after the peak T cell response were repertoires sampled. The study found Spike-specific TCR breadth and depth rose after two AZD1222 doses.

The table came from immunoSEQ multiplex PCR; TCRdb's copy has only in-frame clones and leaves some out. The sample holds about 54,000 clones, roughly four fifths seen once. Note on this clone: The antigen is undetermined.

Per germline, CDR1 LGHDT and CDR2 YNNKEL (reference sequence). V was clipped by 2 bases and J by 6 bases, with 11 bases between them. This CDR3 comprises 15 residues. This sequence was found in an adult in good health. The rearrangement joins TRBV3-1 (or the pseudogene TRBV3-2) to TRBJ1-6, with D maybe TRBD1 (6 bases). The source material was peripheral blood, sampled on day 0 of AZD1222 vaccination. CDR3: CASSQSGQPNSPLHF. CDR3 nucleotides: TGTGCCAGCAGCCAATCTGGACAGCCTAATTCACCCCTCCACTTT.